This T cell receptor beta chain was identified in a study of OX40 agonist ivuxolimab in advanced cancers. About the study: Patients received ivuxolimab, an agonistic anti-OX40 (CD134) antibody. General study points: Clonal expansion by week 6 occurred in CD4+ and CD8+ blood T cells (at 0.1 to 3.0 mg/kg). Researchers report that CD8+ T cells had, on average, more expanded clones than CD4+.

Sequencing used immunoSEQ multiplex PCR; TCRdb keeps in-frame clones, though not all of them. This table has about 100,000 clones, less than 95% appearing once. In regard to this clone: Its antigen is undetermined.

The ends were cut back, 2 bases at V and 0 bases at J, with 11 bases in the middle. The CDR3 runs 16 residues. CDR1 and CDR2 (germline): MNHEY, SVGAGI. This receptor was obtained from an adult with an advanced solid tumor such as melanoma, head and neck, liver or kidney cancer. The material was CD4+ or CD8+ T cells sorted from blood, obtained in a trial of the OX40 agonist ivuxolimab. This rearrangement joins TRBV6-5 to TRBJ1-3; D remains unclear. CDR3 DNA: TGTGCCAGCAGTTACGGTTCAACCAACTCTGGAAACACCATATATTTT. It encodes CASSYGSTNSGNTIYF.